The 30 T cell receptor beta chains below were found in one sample sequenced in a study of identical twins. TCRdb processed the 5' RACE reads anew with MiXCR; each CDR3 protein has one entry. The data show hundreds of thousands of distinct CDR3 sequences, 5.5% to 6.5% seen once. Sequencing was performed on naive T cells sorted from blood. Receptors originate from a man between 18 and 35 years old in good health.

The chain employs TRBV12-3 or TRBV12-4 and TRBJ1-4; D remains ambiguous. The CDR3 has 15 amino acids. Deletions cut 6 bases from V and 10 bases from J, with 21 bases between. CDR3 in amino acids: CASSLPVPGAGKLFF. The CDR3 DNA reads TGTGCCAGCAGCTTGCCTGTACCCGGCGCGGGAAAACTGTTTTTT.

This clonotype was detected many times. The rearrangement uses TRBV7-3 and TRBJ2-6; D not resolved. The CDR3 totals 18 residues. Trimming left V 2 bases short and J 0 bases short, with 14 bases between. CDR1 and CDR2 from the germline V gene are SGHTA and FQGTGA. The CDR3 DNA follows: TGTGCCAGCAGCTTATCTCCACGAGTAACCTCTGGGGCCAACGTCCTGACTTTC. Its translation is CASSLSPRVTSGANVLTF.

This clonotype was counted only a few times. The rearrangement links TRBV12-3 or TRBV12-4 to TRBJ1-3, with D perhaps matching TRBD1 (5 bases). This CDR3 is 16 amino acids long. The V end was cut by 6 bases, the J end by 0 bases, with 15 bases between. The CDR3 bases are TGTGCCAGCAGCCCGCCGGGACTTCCCTCTGGAAACACCATATATTTT. Protein sequence: CASSPPGLPSGNTIYF.

V usage is TRBV2 and J usage is TRBJ1-2; tentatively, D is TRBD1 (6 bases). The CDR3 sequence is 13 residues long. With 8 bases removed from V and 3 bases from J, the gap between germline ends came to 13 bases. CDR1 and CDR2 (germline): SNHLY, FYNNEI. This CDR3 reads CASREGEDYGYTF. The CDR3 DNA reads TGTGCCAGCCGGGAGGGGGAGGACTATGGCTACACCTTC.

This clonotype was counted between two and nine times. V and J are TRBV7-2 and TRBJ2-1; D might be TRBD1 (6 bases). The CDR3 sequence is 18 residues long. Trimming pared 3 bases from V and 0 bases from J, leaving 18 bases between. Germline CDR1 reads SGHTA; CDR2 reads FQGNSA. CDR3 sequence (DNA): TGTGCCAGCAGCTTGCCTAGACGACAGGTAAGCTCCTACAATGAGCAGTTCTTC. Its translation is CASSLPRRQVSSYNEQFF. The full variable domain, rest sourced from reference TRBV7-2 and TRBJ2-1, is GAGVSQSPSNKVTEKGKDVELRCDPISGHTALYWYRQSLGQGLEFLIYFQGNSAPDKSGLPSDRFSAERTGGSVSTLTIQRTQQEDSAVYLCASSLPRRQVSSYNEQFFGPGTRLTVL.

This clonotype was seen only a few times. V and J are TRBV11-2 and TRBJ2-1; 8 bases match TRBD2. Losses at the gene ends were 6 bases for V and 7 bases for J; bases not matched to a gene: 11. The CDR3 length is 15 residues. Germline V gene sequence: CDR1 SGHAT, CDR2 FQNNGV. CDR3 DNA: TGTGCCAGCAGGACGACTAGCGATGCGGGGAATGAGCAGTTCTTC. This gives the protein CASRTTSDAGNEQFF.

In its sample, this clonotype was seen many times. The gene calls are TRBV20-1 and TRBJ1-1; D is unresolved. The CDR3 sequence is 12 residues long. Per germline, CDR1 DFQATT and CDR2 SNEGSKA (reference sequence). The germline V and J ends were trimmed by 2 bases and 1 base, with 5 bases remaining between them. CDR3 DNA sequence: TGCAGTGCTAGAAGGGAGAACACTGAAGCTTTCTTT. Translated: CSARRENTEAFF.

This clonotype appeared many times. V is TRBV28 and J is TRBJ2-7, with D possibly being TRBD1 (5 bases). The CDR3 length is 13 residues. CDR1 and CDR2 (germline): MDHEN, SYDVKM. Trimming cost V 5 bases and J 5 bases, with 13 bases left between them. For the CDR3, the DNA is TGTGCCAGCAGTCGGACAACGAATGACGAGCAGTACGTC. It yields the protein CASSRTTNDEQYV.

The V and J genes are TRBV6-2 or TRBV6-3 and TRBJ2-5, with 9 bases that match TRBD2. Germline loops: CDR1 MNHEY, CDR2 SVGEGT. The junction had 7 bases not matched to a gene; V was cut back by 2 bases and J by 3 bases. This CDR3 spans 16 amino acids. CDR3 sequence reads: CASSYERAGGKETQYF. The CDR3 DNA sequence: TGTGCCAGCAGTTACGAGCGAGCGGGAGGAAAAGAGACCCAGTACTTC.

In its sample, this clonotype was seen a few times. The rearrangement links TRBV20-1 to TRBJ2-2; possibly TRBD1 for D (8 bases). Germline V gives CDR1 DFQATT, CDR2 SNEGSKA (reference sequence). This CDR3 is 15 amino acids long. V lost 6 bases, J lost 5 bases, and 19 bases lay in between. CDR3 residues: CSAGGQGAGTGELFF. CDR3 nucleotide sequence: TGCAGTGCGGGGGGGCAGGGGGCAGGTACCGGGGAGCTGTTTTTT.

The table lists this clonotype with a few counts. This rearrangement joins TRBV7-7 to TRBJ2-2; D might be TRBD2 (6 bases). Germline V gene sequence: CDR1 SSHAT, CDR2 FNYEAQ (reference sequence). V lost 9 bases and J 5 bases, leaving 10 bases between the germline ends. This CDR3 is 12 amino acids long. CDR3 in amino acids: CASKGGTGELFF. The CDR3, as DNA: TGTGCCAGTAAGGGAGGAACCGGGGAGCTGTTTTTT.

Many counts were recorded for this clonotype. The chain combines TRBV24-1 with TRBJ2-1, with 7 bases identical to TRBD2. Germline assignment: CDR1 KGHDR and CDR2 SFDVKD. V gave up 0 bases and J gave up 3 bases; unmatched junction bases: 7. The CDR3 runs to 17 residues. DNA for the CDR3: TGTGCCACCAGTGATTTGGGCGGGAGTGGGAACTACAATGAGCAGTTCTTC. Residues: CATSDLGGSGNYNEQFF.

This clonotype was seen a few times. The chain links TRBV6-1 to TRBJ2-1; D is unresolved. CDR1 and CDR2 from the germline V gene are MNHNS and SASEGT. The CDR3 totals 16 residues. The ends were cut back, 5 bases at V and 3 bases at J, with 17 bases in the middle. Here the CDR3 reads CASSLSPRRNYNEQFF. Here the CDR3 DNA reads TGTGCCAGCAGTCTCTCCCCCAGAAGAAACTACAATGAGCAGTTCTTC.

Many counts were recorded for this clonotype. The genes are TRBV15 and TRBJ2-1, with a possible D match to TRBD2 (5 bases). V was trimmed by 5 bases and J by 10 bases, leaving 12 bases between them. CDR1 is LNHNV, CDR2 YYDKDF, per germline (reference sequence). The length of the CDR3 is 12 residues. DNA of the CDR3: TGTGCCACCAGCCCCGAGGGCAGCGAGCAGTTCTTC. This gives the protein CATSPEGSEQFF.

V is TRBV12-3 or TRBV12-4 and J is TRBJ1-5; tentatively, D is TRBD1 (6 bases). The CDR3 covers 16 residues. V lost 7 bases to trimming and J lost 4 bases, with 20 bases between them. Here the CDR3 reads CASKGGRGAWNQPQHF. The CDR3 bases are TGTGCCAGCAAGGGAGGTAGGGGGGCGTGGAATCAGCCCCAGCATTTT.

The sample holds many counts of this clonotype. CDR3 residues: CSARPPGPYEQYF. Here the CDR3 DNA reads TGCAGTGCTAGACCGCCGGGCCCCTACGAGCAGTACTTC. The chain combines TRBV20-1 with TRBJ2-7, with D hard to call. The CDR3 extends over 13 amino acids. Germline CDR1 is DFQATT and CDR2 is SNEGSKA (reference sequence). V was pared by 2 bases and J by 2 bases, with 10 bases between.

This clonotype occurred many times. This chain links TRBV24-1 with TRBJ2-3; the D is unclear. The CDR3 is 15 residues long. Germline CDR1 is KGHDR and CDR2 is SFDVKD. V lost 2 bases and J lost 2, with 10 bases in between. The CDR3: CATSDSGTTTDTQYF. DNA of the CDR3: TGTGCCACCAGTGATTCAGGCACCACCACAGATACGCAGTATTTT.

This clonotype was counted between two and nine times. The chain couples TRBV11-2 to TRBJ2-1, with D possibly TRBD2 on 6 matching bases. Germline assignment: CDR1 SGHAT and CDR2 FQNNGV. V was pared by 4 bases and J by 1 base, with 14 bases between. The CDR3 spans 16 residues. CDR3 region: CASSSHGRGSYNEQFF. CDR3 bases: TGTGCCAGCAGCTCCCACGGGCGGGGTTCCTACAATGAGCAGTTCTTC.

This clonotype has more than one count but fewer than ten. V gene TRBV12-3 or TRBV12-4 combines with J gene TRBJ2-5; no reliable D call. The CDR3 extends over 14 amino acids. Trimming cost V 3 bases and J 3 bases, with 11 bases left between them. CDR3 in amino acids: CASSLAPSEETQYF. As DNA, the CDR3 is TGTGCCAGCAGTTTGGCCCCTAGTGAAGAGACCCAGTACTTC.

This clonotype has at least ten counts. The chain has TRBV5-1 and TRBJ2-7; 9 bases agree with TRBD1. Germline V lookup: CDR1 SGHRS, CDR2 YFSETQ. Trimming at V came to 3 bases and at J to 2 bases, leaving 3 bases not matched to a gene. This CDR3 contains 14 residues. The CDR3 nucleotides are TGCGCCAGCAGCTCGGGACAGGGAGCCTACGAGCAGTACGTC. It yields the protein CASSSGQGAYEQYV.

This clonotype has only a few counts. The rearrangement joins TRBV12-3 or TRBV12-4 to TRBJ2-5, with 8 bases lining up with TRBD1. The V gene end was trimmed by 4 bases and the J gene end by 4 bases; junction bases not matched to a gene: 2. The CDR3 runs to 13 residues. The CDR3 protein is CASSYGTGETQYF. In nucleotides, the CDR3 is TGTGCCAGCAGTTATGGGACAGGAGAGACCCAGTACTTC.

The chain combines TRBV7-6 with TRBJ1-5; 10 nucleotides agree with TRBD1. The CDR3 consists of 17 residues. With V trimmed by 1 base and J by 3 bases, 6 bases remained unmatched. The germline V gene has CDR1 SGHVS and CDR2 FNYEAQ. Written as DNA, the CDR3 is TGTGCCAGCAGCTTAGGAGTCGGGACAGGGGCCAATCAGCCCCAGCATTTT. This gives the protein CASSLGVGTGANQPQHF.

The table lists this clonotype with many counts. This chain links TRBV7-2 with TRBJ2-2, with 7 bases that match TRBD1. Germline trimming cut 5 bases from V and 5 bases from J; bases unmatched to any gene: 5. CDR3 size: 14 residues. Germline CDR1 reads SGHTA; CDR2 reads FQGNSA. CDR3 residues: CASSPQTGTGELFF. The CDR3 DNA reads TGTGCCAGCAGCCCACAGACAGGGACCGGGGAGCTGTTTTTT. The whole variable domain, filled in from reference TRBV7-2 and TRBJ2-2, reads GAGVSQSPSNKVTEKGKDVELRCDPISGHTALYWYRQSLGQGLEFLIYFQGNSAPDKSGLPSDRFSAERTGGSVSTLTIQRTQQEDSAVYLCASSPQTGTGELFFGEGSRLTVL.

This clonotype was seen many times. The rearrangement uses TRBV12-3 or TRBV12-4 and TRBJ2-7, with 9 bases identical to TRBD2. Unmatched junction bases numbered 4, after V lost 5 bases and J lost 2 bases. The CDR3 is 14 amino acids. CDR3 in DNA: TGTGCCAGCAGTGGGACTAGCAGGACCTACGAGCAGTACGTC. It translates to CASSGTSRTYEQYV.

This clonotype was counted only a few times. This chain links TRBV7-8 with TRBJ2-3; 7 bases map to TRBD1. The CDR3 runs to 15 residues. Unmatched junction bases numbered 7, after V lost 7 bases and J lost 0 bases. In germline, CDR1 is SGHVS, CDR2 FQNEAQ. CDR3 bases: TGTGCCAGCATCCGGGACAGAGCTAGCACAGATACGCAGTATTTT. Protein sequence: CASIRDRASTDTQYF.

At least ten counts were recorded for this clonotype. This sequence joins TRBV5-1 and TRBJ2-1; D is possibly TRBD2 (5 bases). In germline, CDR1 is SGHRS, CDR2 YFSETQ. The CDR3 length is 13 residues. The V and J ends lost 0 bases and 9 bases respectively, with 10 bases between them. CDR3 loop: CASSLVVAGEQFF. The CDR3 DNA is TGCGCCAGCAGCTTGGTGGTGGCGGGTGAGCAGTTCTTC.

This clonotype has a handful of counts. The chain uses TRBV6-2 or TRBV6-3 and TRBJ2-1, with TRBD2 identical over 8 bases. With 9 bases clipped from V and 9 bases from J, the junction kept 7 bases outside the gene matches. CDR1 is MNHEY and CDR2 is SVGEGT in the germline V gene. CDR3 length: 12 residues. DNA of the CDR3: TGTGCCAGTAAGCGGGAGATCGGTGAGCAGTTCTTC. It codes for CASKREIGEQFF.

This rearrangement joins TRBV27 to TRBJ2-3; D uncertain. Germline V gene sequence: CDR1 MNHEY, CDR2 SMNVEV (reference sequence). This CDR3 has 15 amino acids. Trimming cost V 7 bases and J 0 bases, with 14 bases left between them. The CDR3, as DNA: TGTGCCAGCACCCTCAGGACCGCTAGCACAGATACGCAGTATTTT. It yields the protein CASTLRTASTDTQYF.

Ten or more counts support this clonotype. The gene calls are TRBV29-1 and TRBJ2-3; perhaps TRBD2 as D (6 bases). The V end was cut by 4 bases, the J end by 4 bases, with 18 bases between. Germline loops: CDR1 SQVTM, CDR2 ANQGSEA. This CDR3 spans 15 amino acids. The CDR3 nucleotides are TGCAGCGTTGGCGGGGCCGTCGTCGGGGCAGATACGCAGTATTTT. It codes for CSVGGAVVGADTQYF.

This clonotype was found many times. The chain carries TRBV5-5 and TRBJ2-2; D is unclear. Looked up from germline, CDR1 is SGHKS and CDR2 is YYEKEE (reference sequence). Trimming stripped 1 base from V and 7 bases from J, with 11 bases between. CDR3 length: 14 residues. This chain's CDR3 is CASSLWLASGELFF. CDR3 sequence (DNA): TGTGCCAGCAGCTTGTGGTTAGCTAGCGGGGAGCTGTTTTTT.